The rows below give T cell receptor beta chains drawn from one sample of a study of blood T cell repertoires in COVID-19. Produced via immunoSEQ multiplex PCR; TCRdb's table is partial and in-frame only. The data hold about 60,000 clones, with about 90% observed a single time. The source material was peripheral blood. These receptors were obtained from a man in his 60s with acute or convalescent COVID-19. The CDR3 runs from the conserved cysteine through the conserved F or W. D genes are given only for firm matches. The size entry is marked missing in some rows and otherwise reads once, few, many or a size class.

V gene	D gene	J gene	clone size	CDR3 protein	CDR3 DNA
TRBV3-1/TRBV3-2	NA	TRBJ1-4	NA	CASSQVREKLFF	TGTGCCAGCAGCCAAGTCCGGGAAAAACTGTTTTTT
TRBV6-2/TRBV6-3	NA	TRBJ2-7	few	CASSYSAVAQDYEQYF	TGTGCCAGCAGTTATTCGGCAGTGGCACAGGACTACGAGCAGTACTTC
TRBV27	TRBD2	TRBJ2-1	NA	CASSSWSTGGGGNEQFF	TGTGCCAGCAGTTCTTGGTCTACGGGAGGGGGGGGCAATGAGCAGTTCTTC
TRBV4-1	NA	TRBJ2-1	NA	CASSQDPTRTWQFF	TGCGCCAGCAGCCAAGACCCGACTCGAACCTGGCAGTTCTTC
TRBV28	NA	TRBJ1-2	NA	CASSPGQNYGYTF	TGTGCCAGCAGTCCAGGACAGAACTATGGCTACACCTTC
TRBV5-1	TRBD2	TRBJ2-5	NA	CASSPTGLAGLEETQYF	TGCGCCAGCAGCCCCACCGGACTAGCGGGTTTAGAAGAGACCCAGTACTTC
TRBV7-9	TRBD2	TRBJ2-1	once	CASSEREGQFF	TGTGCCAGCAGTGAGCGGGAGGGCCAGTTCTTC
TRBV30	TRBD1	TRBJ2-4	NA	CAWTGQGLNIQYF	TGTGCCTGGACGGGACAGGGCTTAAACATTCAGTACTTC
TRBV30	NA	TRBJ2-7	NA	CAWSVSPYEQYF	TGTGCCTGGAGTGTCAGTCCTTACGAGCAGTACTTC
TRBV7-8	TRBD1	TRBJ2-1	NA	CASSFDRGPYNEQFF	TGTGCCAGCAGCTTCGACAGGGGGCCTTACAATGAGCAGTTCTTC
TRBV27	NA	TRBJ1-1	few	CASSLTVDTEAFF	TGTGCCAGCAGTTTAACGGTCGACACTGAAGCTTTCTTT
TRBV30	NA	TRBJ1-4	NA	CAWRGGGDGLFF	TGTGCCTGGAGAGGAGGAGGGGATGGACTGTTTTTT
TRBV4-3	NA	TRBJ1-3	NA	CASSQDRGPGNTIYF	TGCGCCAGCAGCCAAGACAGGGGTCCTGGAAACACCATATATTTT
TRBV7-2	NA	TRBJ2-3	NA	CASSLKGGTGPLADTQYF	TGTGCCAGCAGCTTAAAGGGGGGGACAGGTCCCCTCGCAGATACGCAGTATTTT
TRBV6-5	NA	TRBJ2-3	NA	CASRAPGFPDTQYF	TGTGCCAGCAGGGCCCCAGGGTTTCCAGATACGCAGTATTTT
TRBV12-5	NA	TRBJ1-5	NA	CASGYGVSQPQHF	TGTGCTAGTGGGTACGGGGTCAGTCAGCCCCAGCATTTT
TRBV2	NA	TRBJ1-5	NA	CASSVGQPQHF	TGTGCCAGCAGTGTCGGTCAGCCCCAGCATTTT
TRBV27	TRBD1	TRBJ1-2	NA	CASSPRTVQGFGYTF	TGTGCCAGCAGTCCGCGGACCGTACAGGGGTTTGGCTACACCTTC
TRBV7-9	NA	TRBJ1-6	NA	CASSFATGNSPLHF	TGTGCCAGCAGCTTCGCGACAGGAAATTCACCCCTCCACTTT
TRBV2	NA	TRBJ2-1	NA	CASSEAGAGVEQFF	TGTGCCAGCAGTGAAGCGGGGGCGGGAGTTGAGCAGTTCTTC
TRBV3-1/TRBV3-2	TRBD1	TRBJ1-2	NA	CASSPGQGVDGYTF	TGTGCCAGCAGCCCCGGACAGGGGGTTGATGGCTACACCTTC
TRBV6-5	NA	TRBJ1-5	NA	CASSTRQSNQPQHF	TGTGCCAGCAGTACGAGACAGAGCAATCAGCCCCAGCATTTT
TRBV7-7	NA	TRBJ1-6	NA	CASSLKGAPRRYNSPLHF	TGTGCTAGCAGCTTAAAAGGGGCGCCCCGCCGCTATAATTCACCCCTCCACTTT
TRBV28	NA	TRBJ1-2	NA	CASSLQGYGYTF	TGTGCCAGCAGTTTACAGGGCTATGGCTACACCTTC
TRBV19	NA	TRBJ2-7	NA	CASSIDGGGSSYEQYF	TGTGCCAGTAGTATAGATGGCGGGGGCAGCTCCTACGAGCAGTACTTC
TRBV5-5	TRBD2	TRBJ2-3	NA	CASSFPSGRPLDTQYF	TGTGCCAGCAGCTTCCCTAGCGGGAGGCCCCTAGATACGCAGTATTTT
TRBV19	NA	TRBJ2-5	NA	CASSPETGVGETQYF	TGTGCCAGTAGTCCCGAGACAGGCGTAGGAGAGACCCAGTACTTC